The 22 T cell receptor beta chains given below trace back to one sample, sequenced in a study of blood T cell repertoires in COVID-19. Libraries were prepared by immunoSEQ multiplex PCR; TCRdb keeps only in-frame clonotypes and omits some of them. The sample holds 250,000 or so clones; roughly 87% are singletons and the top ten take roughly 0.8%. Sequenced input: peripheral blood. The receptors derive from a woman in her 30s with acute or convalescent COVID-19.

The chain couples TRBV6-5 to TRBJ1-4; TRBD1 might be the D (5 bases). CDR1 and CDR2 from the germline V gene are MNHEY and SVGAGI. Trimming took 7 bases from V and 4 from J, leaving 13 bases between them. The length of the CDR3 is 14 residues. CDR3 sequence (DNA): TGTGCCAGCACCACAGGCAGGGTTAATGAAAAACTGTTTTTT. Its translation is CASTTGRVNEKLFF.

This chain links TRBV5-1 with TRBJ2-6, with TRBD1 matching over 7 bases. From germline, CDR1 is SGHRS and CDR2 YFSETQ. Unmatched junction bases numbered 9, after V lost 3 bases and J lost 0 bases. This CDR3 contains 18 residues. The CDR3 DNA reads as TGCGCCAGCAGCTCCGGGACAGTGCTCCCCTCTGGGGCCAACGTCCTGACTTTC. Amino acids: CASSSGTVLPSGANVLTF.

The CDR3 loop reads CATSRGANNEQFF. CDR3 sequence (DNA): TGTGCCACCTCACGCGGTGCTAACAATGAGCAGTTCTTC. The rearrangement links TRBV6-5 to TRBJ2-1; the D is unclear. Trimming cost V 10 bases and J 5 bases, with 15 bases left between them. This CDR3 has 13 residues. CDR1 is MNHEY and CDR2 is SVGAGI in the germline V gene.

This chain links TRBV3-1 (or the pseudogene TRBV3-2) with TRBJ2-1; 9 positions agree with TRBD2. The CDR3 runs to 16 residues. Looked up from germline, CDR1 is LGHDT and CDR2 is YNNKEL (reference sequence). After removal of 1 base from V and 4 bases from J, the junction contained 5 bases not matched to a gene. The CDR3 reads CASSQAGAGGYNEQFF. CDR3 DNA sequence: TGTGCCAGCAGCCAAGCTGGGGCGGGAGGGTACAATGAGCAGTTCTTC.

The V and J genes are TRBV18 and TRBJ2-2; D possibly corresponds to TRBD2 (5 bases). V lost 6 bases and J lost 0, with 8 bases in between. The CDR3 totals 14 residues. Germline CDR1 and CDR2: KGHSH and LQKENI. The CDR3 nucleotides read TGTGCCAGCTCCCGGACTTCGAACACCGGGGAGCTGTTTTTT. Translation: CASSRTSNTGELFF.

The genes are TRBV6-5 and TRBJ2-2, with 7 positions matching TRBD2. The germline gives CDR1 MNHEY, CDR2 SVGAGI. V lost 6 bases and J lost 4; bases outside the gene matches: 5. The CDR3 contains 14 residues. CDR3 nucleotides: TGTGCCAGCAGGAAAAGGGAGGGCACCGGGGAGCTGTTTTTT. Protein: CASRKREGTGELFF.

This chain joins TRBV11-3 and TRBJ2-3; 7 bases line up with TRBD2. The CDR3 runs to 15 residues. Per the germline V gene, CDR1 is SGHNT and CDR2 is YENEEA. V lost 2 bases and J lost 6; bases outside the gene matches: 8. DNA of the CDR3: TGTGCCAGCAGCTTACGAGCGGGACCATCGGATACGCAGTATTTT. Protein sequence: CASSLRAGPSDTQYF.

This clone was seen only once. This chain joins TRBV5-1 and TRBJ1-5; TRBD1 matches at 7 bases. The CDR3 sequence is 15 residues long. The germline CDR1 and CDR2 sequences are SGHRS and YFSETQ. V lost 0 bases to trimming and J lost 5 bases; unmatched junction nucleotides: 5. The CDR3 reads CASSLGQGGDQPQHF. As DNA, the CDR3 is TGCGCCAGCAGCTTGGGGCAGGGGGGAGATCAGCCCCAGCATTTT.

The CDR3, as DNA: TGTGCCAGCAGTTACTCGGGGTTGACAGGGTTTGAGCAGTACTTC. This codes for CASSYSGLTGFEQYF. The rearrangement joins TRBV6-2 or TRBV6-3 to TRBJ2-7, with 7 bases matching TRBD1. The CDR3 runs to 15 residues. CDR1 and CDR2 from the germline V gene are MNHEY and SVGEGT. J lost 7 bases, V lost 0 bases, and 9 bases had no gene match.

This clone appeared a few times. The chain combines TRBV4-3 with TRBJ2-2; 7 bases are a match to TRBD2. V gave up 1 base and J gave up 4 bases; unmatched junction bases: 6. This CDR3 contains 16 residues. The germline CDR1 and CDR2 sequences are LGHNA and YSLEER. Here the CDR3 reads CASSQVPSGVTGELFF. CDR3 DNA sequence: TGCGCCAGCAGCCAAGTCCCTAGCGGAGTCACCGGGGAGCTGTTTTTT.

The V and J genes are TRBV11-2 and TRBJ2-1; 9 bases agree with TRBD2. The CDR3 covers 17 residues. J lost 4 bases, V lost 0 bases, and 7 bases had no gene match. The germline gives CDR1 SGHAT, CDR2 FQNNGV. In DNA, the CDR3 is TGTGCCAGCAGCTTAGACAGCGGGAGGTTCTGGTACAATGAGCAGTTCTTC. Its translation is CASSLDSGRFWYNEQFF. Full variable domain (rest looked up from reference TRBV11-2 and TRBJ2-1): EAGVAQSPRYKIIEKRQSVAFWCNPISGHATLYWYQQILGQGPKLLIQFQNNGVVDDSQLPKDRFSAERLKGVDSTLKIQPAKLEDSAVYLCASSLDSGRFWYNEQFFGPGTRLTVL.

V usage is TRBV7-8 and J usage is TRBJ2-4; maybe TRBD1 (5 bases). Germline CDR1 SGHVS, CDR2 FQNEAQ. This CDR3 region has 14 residues. The V end was cut by 4 bases, the J end by 7 bases, with 14 bases between. Written as DNA, the CDR3 is TGTGCCAGCAGCTCGGACATTCAGGAGAACATTCAGTACTTC. This codes for CASSSDIQENIQYF.

This clone appeared a single time. V and J are TRBV19 and TRBJ2-3, with 10 bases that match TRBD1. The CDR3 contains 14 residues. The germline V gene has CDR1 LNHDA and CDR2 SQIVND (reference sequence). J gave up 4 bases and V 7 bases, and 5 bases lay outside the gene matches. CDR3: CASTPGQGPDTQYF. The DNA of the CDR3 is TGTGCCAGTACCCCGGGACAGGGGCCAGATACGCAGTATTTT.

CDR3 sequence reads: CASSRESSYNSPLHF. The CDR3 nucleotides are TGTGCCAGCTCCCGAGAAAGCTCCTATAATTCACCCCTCCACTTT. The chain uses TRBV18 and TRBJ1-6, with D hard to call. The V gene's germline CDR1 is KGHSH and CDR2 LQKENI. V was shortened by 6 bases and J by 0 bases, with 9 bases between the two germline ends. This CDR3 contains 15 residues. The whole variable domain, remainder taken from reference TRBV18 and TRBJ1-6, is NAGVMQNPRHLVRRRGQEARLRCSPMKGHSHVYWYRQLPEEGLKFMVYLQKENIIDESGMPKERFSAEFPKEGPSILRIQQVVRGDSAAYFCASSRESSYNSPLHFGNGTRLTVT.

This rearrangement joins TRBV5-6 to TRBJ2-7, with TRBD2 matching over 10 bases. The junction had 9 bases not matched to a gene; V was cut back by 4 bases and J by 5 bases. CDR3 length equals 15 residues. From germline, CDR1 is SGHDT and CDR2 YYEEEE. The CDR3: CASSTPSGSFNEQYF. The CDR3 nucleotides are TGTGCCAGCAGCACCCCTAGCGGGAGTTTCAACGAGCAGTACTTC.

The chain has TRBV5-1 and TRBJ2-3; weak D call: TRBD1 (5 bases). The CDR3 extends over 14 amino acids. Trimming took 5 bases from V and 3 from J, leaving 13 bases between them. Germline CDR1 SGHRS, CDR2 YFSETQ. This chain's CDR3 is CASRDKLGTDTQYF. The CDR3 DNA is TGCGCCAGCAGGGACAAGCTGGGAACAGATACGCAGTATTTT.

The chain employs TRBV7-8 and TRBJ2-7, with 8 bases lining up with TRBD2. The CDR3 covers 14 residues. V shed 1 base, J shed 2 bases, and the junction held 1 base outside the gene matches. CDR1 is SGHVS, CDR2 FQNEAQ, per germline. The DNA for the CDR3 is TGTGCCAGCAGCTTAGGCGGGAGGACCTACGAGCAGTACTTC. Amino acid sequence: CASSLGGRTYEQYF.

The chain recombines TRBV5-1 with TRBJ2-5, with TRBD2 identical over 9 bases. CDR3 size: 17 residues. From germline, CDR1 is SGHRS and CDR2 YFSETQ. Trimming took 0 bases from V and 1 from J; bases not matched to a gene: 7. The CDR3 spells CASSLEGSGSPQETQYF. The CDR3 DNA reads TGCGCCAGCAGCTTGGAGGGTAGCGGGAGTCCCCAAGAGACCCAGTACTTC.

This chain connects TRBV7-2 to TRBJ2-3; possibly TRBD2 for D (5 bases). The V end was cut by 5 bases, the J end by 1 base, with 16 bases between. CDR3 length: 16 residues. Germline values: CDR1 SGHTA, CDR2 FQGNSA. As DNA, the CDR3 is TGTGCCAGCAGCCCCAGTCGGAGGATTGGCACAGATACGCAGTATTTT. This codes for CASSPSRRIGTDTQYF.

J is TRBJ2-3 and V is TRBV4-3; 11 bases line up with TRBD2. The CDR3 consists of 16 residues. Per the germline V gene, CDR1 is LGHNA and CDR2 is YSLEER. The V gene end was trimmed by 0 bases and the J gene end by 7 bases; junction bases not matched to a gene: 6. The CDR3, as DNA: TGCGCCAGCAGCCAAGATAGCGGGAGGGCCACTAATACGCAGTATTTT. Encoded protein: CASSQDSGRATNTQYF.

The chain couples TRBV5-6 to TRBJ1-5; 10 bases line up with TRBD1. The germline gives CDR1 SGHDT, CDR2 YYEEEE. Trimming at V came to 1 base and at J to 6 bases, leaving 7 bases not matched to a gene. CDR3 size: 16 residues. This CDR3 reads CASSLRTGGMSQPQHF. Here the CDR3 DNA reads TGTGCCAGCAGCTTGAGGACAGGGGGGATGTCTCAGCCCCAGCATTTT. Together with reference TRBV5-6 and TRBJ1-5, the CDR3 gives the full variable domain: DAGVTQSPTHLIKTRGQQVTLRCSPKSGHDTVSWYQQALGQGPQFIFQYYEEEERQRGNFPDRFSGHQFPNYSSELNVNALLLGDSALYLCASSLRTGGMSQPQHFGDGTRLSIL.

The V call is TRBV12-5, the J call TRBJ1-5; D unclear. V dropped 1 base and J dropped 4 bases, with 14 bases sitting between them. The germline V gene has CDR1 LGHNT and CDR2 FRNRAP. The CDR3 has 16 amino acids. Here the CDR3 DNA reads TGTGCTAGTGGTTTGGGTTCCTACGGGTATAATCAGCCCCAGCATTTT. Its translation is CASGLGSYGYNQPQHF.